A selection of T cell receptor beta chains follows, all from one sample in a study of blood T cells in healthy people across ages. TCRdb itself ran the 5' RACE reads through MiXCR, one entry per CDR3 protein. The profile shows approximately 2,000,000 distinct CDR3 sequences, approximately 40% of them singletons. The sample consisted of blood. Receptors originate from a human donor in good health. Each CDR3 is given with its conserved first and last residue. The D gene is left open where the match is weak. Only some rows state a clone size, as once, few, many or a class for expanded clones.

d_call	clone_size	cdr3_length	v_call	j_call	cdr3_aa	cdr3_nt
-	many	12	TRBV11-1	TRBJ1-5	CASSHQGGPQHF	TGTGCCAGCAGCCACCAGGGTGGGCCCCAGCATTTT
-	-	19	TRBV7-3	TRBJ2-4	CASSPRTTIAVLAKNIQYF	TGTGCCAGCAGCCCTCGGACTACAATAGCTGTACTAGCCAAAAACATTCAGTACTTC
-	-	16	TRBV27	TRBJ2-3	CASSPSMDPSTDTQYF	TGTGCCAGCAGTCCCTCAATGGATCCGAGCACAGATACGCAGTATTTT
TRBD1	-	16	TRBV6-5	TRBJ1-2	CASTKLGQGRNYGYTF	TGTGCCAGCACCAAACTAGGACAGGGACGAAACTATGGCTACACCTTC
-	few	11	TRBV20-1	TRBJ1-2	CSAKTGPGYTF	TGCAGTGCTAAAACAGGGCCAGGCTACACCTTC
-	-	15	TRBV10-3	TRBJ2-3	CAIRNQGGGEDTQYF	TGTGCCATCAGAAACCAGGGAGGGGGAGAAGATACGCAGTATTTT
-	-	14	TRBV5-1	TRBJ2-3	CASSPQQSTDTQYF	TGCGCCAGCAGCCCCCAGCAGAGCACAGATACGCAGTATTTT
TRBD1	once	14	TRBV5-6	TRBJ1-1	CASRSGTGVGEAFF	TGTGCCAGCAGATCCGGGACAGGGGTCGGGGAAGCTTTCTTT
-	few	15	TRBV7-9	TRBJ1-4	CASSPPARVGEKLFF	TGTGCCAGCAGCCCACCGGCCAGGGTGGGTGAAAAACTGTTTTTT
TRBD2	few	13	TRBV20-1	TRBJ2-7	CSGQRGGRYEQYF	TGCAGTGGCCAGCGGGGGGGCCGGTACGAGCAGTACTTC
-	-	17	TRBV19	TRBJ2-1	CASSIDIGGSSYSEQFF	TGCGCCAGTAGTATAGATATCGGGGGAAGCTCCTACAGTGAGCAGTTCTTC
-	few	16	TRBV12-3/TRBV12-4	TRBJ1-2	CASSLVTGGLNYGYTF	TGTGCCAGCAGCTTGGTTACCGGGGGATTGAACTATGGCTACACCTTC
-	-	16	TRBV15	TRBJ1-4	CATSRDRHPTNEKLFF	TGTGCCACCAGCAGAGATCGACACCCAACTAATGAAAAACTGTTTTTT
TRBD1	-	16	TRBV7-9	TRBJ2-7	CASSSEGQEDTYEQYF	TGTGCCAGCAGCTCGGAAGGACAGGAGGATACCTACGAGCAGTACTTC
-	-	17	TRBV5-6	TRBJ2-1	CASSPGGAATWGNEQFF	TGTGCCAGCAGCCCAGGAGGGGCAGCAACTTGGGGGAATGAGCAGTTCTTC
TRBD2	-	17	TRBV7-8	TRBJ2-4	CASSLGARRGGYNIQYF	TGTGCCAGCAGCTTAGGCGCTAGGCGGGGGGGCTATAACATTCAGTACTTC
TRBD1	-	15	TRBV12-5	TRBJ2-5	CASGIPGQGGEDQYF	TGTGCTAGTGGAATTCCGGGACAGGGCGGAGAGGACCAGTACTTC
TRBD1	-	16	TRBV7-9	TRBJ2-1	CASSSGTGESYNEQFF	TGTGCCAGCAGCTCCGGGACAGGGGAGTCCTACAATGAGCAGTTCTTC
TRBD2	-	16	TRBV7-9	TRBJ2-7	CASSSRAGVGAYEQYF	TGTGCCAGCAGCTCAAGAGCGGGGGTGGGAGCATACGAGCAGTACTTC
TRBD1	few	16	TRBV7-2	TRBJ1-2	CASSPDREGLQYGYTF	TGTGCCAGCAGCCCTGACAGGGAAGGGCTCCAATATGGCTACACCTTC
-	-	13	TRBV2	TRBJ2-7	CASRMGPSYEQYF	TGTGCCAGCAGGATGGGCCCCTCCTACGAGCAGTACTTC
-	-	16	TRBV4-1	TRBJ2-1	CASSLIKGGPRNEQFF	TGCGCCAGCAGCCTGATTAAGGGGGGGCCGCGTAACGAGCAGTTCTTC
-	-	18	TRBV7-3	TRBJ2-1	CASSLKGVGYFHDNEQFF	TGTGCCAGCAGCTTAAAGGGAGTTGGCTATTTCCACGACAATGAGCAGTTCTTC
TRBD1	-	14	TRBV7-6	TRBJ1-2	CASSSGQKKGGYTF	TGTGCCAGCAGCTCGGGACAGAAGAAAGGTGGCTACACCTTC
TRBD2	few	14	TRBV7-2	TRBJ2-3	CASSLDRGEDTQYF	TGTGCCAGCAGCTTAGATCGGGGGGAGGATACGCAGTATTTT
-	-	14	TRBV5-5	TRBJ1-2	CASSRQVPSYGYTF	TGTGCCAGCAGCCGACAGGTTCCCTCCTATGGCTACACCTTC
TRBD2	-	17	TRBV15	TRBJ2-3	CATSRDLPSGGTDTQYF	TGTGCCACCAGCAGAGATTTACCTAGCGGGGGGACAGATACGCAGTATTTT
TRBD1	-	15	TRBV5-1	TRBJ2-5	CASSLSDRVGETQYF	TGCGCCAGCAGCTTATCCGACAGGGTAGGGGAGACCCAGTACTTC
-	few	15	TRBV12-3/TRBV12-4	TRBJ2-1	CASSSDIMTYNEQFF	TGTGCCAGCAGCTCGGACATTATGACCTACAATGAGCAGTTCTTC
TRBD1	-	16	TRBV7-2	TRBJ2-5	CTSSYYRGQVQETQYF	TGTACCAGCAGCTACTACAGGGGCCAAGTCCAGGAGACCCAGTACTTC
-	few	14	TRBV18	TRBJ1-2	CASSPPSVNYGYTF	TGTGCCAGCTCACCACCCTCAGTTAACTATGGCTACACCTTC
-	few	13	TRBV29-1	TRBJ2-3	CSVVGLAPNTQYF	TGCAGCGTTGTTGGCCTAGCCCCGAATACGCAGTATTTT
-	-	14	TRBV7-2	TRBJ1-2	CAGSLEHSIYGYTF	TGTGCCGGCAGCTTAGAACACAGTATCTATGGCTACACCTTC
-	-	13	TRBV20-1	TRBJ2-7	CSASPWSTYEQYF	TGCAGTGCTAGTCCCTGGTCCACCTACGAGCAGTACTTC
TRBD2	-	14	TRBV6-1	TRBJ2-5	CASSSGTSVETQYF	TGTGCCAGCAGTTCCGGGACTAGCGTAGAGACCCAGTACTTC
-	-	16	TRBV4-3	TRBJ2-4	CASSQDWIGDTNIQYF	TGCGCCAGCAGCCAAGATTGGATCGGGGACACAAACATTCAGTACTTC
TRBD1	few	14	TRBV12-3/TRBV12-4	TRBJ1-6	CASSLTGDRSPLHF	TGTGCCAGCAGCCTGACAGGGGATAGGTCACCCCTCCACTTT
TRBD1	-	14	TRBV2	TRBJ2-7	CASRDRGISYEQYF	TGTGCCAGCAGGGACAGGGGAATCTCCTACGAGCAGTACTTC
TRBD2	-	17	TRBV4-2	TRBJ2-5	CASSKRTSGILEETQYF	TGTGCCAGCAGCAAACGGACTAGCGGGATCCTGGAAGAGACCCAGTACTTC
-	few	13	TRBV4-1	TRBJ2-3	CASSQEERLTQYF	TGCGCCAGCAGCCAAGAGGAACGACTTACGCAGTATTTT
-	-	15	TRBV6-5	TRBJ2-7	CASRNAQTGTTEQYF	TGTGCCAGCAGAAATGCTCAGACTGGTACTACCGAGCAGTACTTC
-	-	15	TRBV5-1	TRBJ1-1	CASSPQHGKDTEAFF	TGCGCCAGCAGCCCACAACATGGGAAGGACACTGAAGCTTTCTTT
TRBD1	few	16	TRBV20-1	TRBJ2-7	CSAVSARTGYTYEQYF	TGCAGTGCCGTGTCAGCCAGGACAGGGTACACCTACGAGCAGTACTTC
TRBD1	few	16	TRBV6-6	TRBJ1-5	CASSYSRDRGNQPQHF	TGTGCCAGCAGTTACTCGAGGGACAGGGGCAATCAGCCCCAGCATTTT
TRBD1	-	15	TRBV9	TRBJ1-2	CASSAWGQGVYGYTF	TGTGCCAGCAGCGCCTGGGGACAGGGAGTCTATGGCTACACCTTC
TRBD2	once	12	TRBV12-3/TRBV12-4	TRBJ2-2	CASGAGAGELFF	TGTGCCAGCGGAGCGGGGGCCGGGGAGCTGTTTTTT
-	many	11	TRBV6-2/TRBV6-3	TRBJ2-7	CASMGTYEQYF	TGTGCCAGCATGGGGACCTACGAGCAGTACTTC
-	-	13	TRBV5-1	TRBJ2-2	CASSLVDGGERFF	TGCGCCAGCAGCTTGGTAGACGGTGGGGAGCGGTTTTTT
-	few	15	TRBV6-5	TRBJ1-1	CASSYGGEMNTEAFF	TGTGCCAGCAGTTACGGGGGGGAAATGAACACTGAAGCTTTCTTT
-	few	13	TRBV7-3	TRBJ1-6	CASSYGFNSPLHF	TGTGCCAGCAGCTATGGATTTAATTCACCCCTCCACTTT
TRBD1	-	19	TRBV3-1	TRBJ2-5	CASSQVGTALGTGEETQYF	TGTGCCAGCAGCCAAGTTGGAACCGCCTTGGGGACAGGGGAAGAGACCCAGTACTTC
-	-	15	TRBV7-9	TRBJ2-7	CASSSHGTVSYEQYF	TGTGCCAGCAGCTCTCACGGGACCGTCTCCTACGAGCAGTACTTC
-	few	15	TRBV2	TRBJ2-7	CASSEPITINYEQYF	TGTGCCAGCAGTGAACCTATCACCATTAACTACGAGCAGTACTTC
TRBD1	once	17	TRBV7-2	TRBJ1-4	CASSQLRQGRINEKLFF	TGTGCCAGCAGCCAACTCCGACAGGGACGGATTAATGAAAAACTGTTTTTT
TRBD1	-	13	TRBV28	TRBJ2-1	CASSTPDRDEQFF	TGTGCCAGCAGTACTCCGGACAGGGACGAGCAGTTCTTC
-	-	13	TRBV6-2/TRBV6-3	TRBJ2-7	CASRQGSSYQQYF	TGTGCCAGCAGACAGGGAAGCTCCTACCAGCAGTACTTC
TRBD2	-	15	TRBV6-4	TRBJ2-4	CASSDASGGADTQYF	TGTGCCAGCAGTGACGCTAGCGGGGGGGCAGATACGCAGTACTTC
TRBD1	few	15	TRBV7-3	TRBJ2-7	CASSLKGGEHYEQYF	TGTGCCAGCAGCTTAAAAGGGGGCGAGCATTACGAGCAGTACTTC
-	-	15	TRBV14	TRBJ2-5	CASSQGTPSYNEQYF	TGTGCCAGCAGCCAAGGAACACCCTCCTACAATGAGCAGTACTTC
-	-	14	TRBV5-1	TRBJ1-4	CASCPGATNEKLFF	TGCGCCAGCTGTCCGGGGGCAACTAATGAAAAACTGTTTTTT